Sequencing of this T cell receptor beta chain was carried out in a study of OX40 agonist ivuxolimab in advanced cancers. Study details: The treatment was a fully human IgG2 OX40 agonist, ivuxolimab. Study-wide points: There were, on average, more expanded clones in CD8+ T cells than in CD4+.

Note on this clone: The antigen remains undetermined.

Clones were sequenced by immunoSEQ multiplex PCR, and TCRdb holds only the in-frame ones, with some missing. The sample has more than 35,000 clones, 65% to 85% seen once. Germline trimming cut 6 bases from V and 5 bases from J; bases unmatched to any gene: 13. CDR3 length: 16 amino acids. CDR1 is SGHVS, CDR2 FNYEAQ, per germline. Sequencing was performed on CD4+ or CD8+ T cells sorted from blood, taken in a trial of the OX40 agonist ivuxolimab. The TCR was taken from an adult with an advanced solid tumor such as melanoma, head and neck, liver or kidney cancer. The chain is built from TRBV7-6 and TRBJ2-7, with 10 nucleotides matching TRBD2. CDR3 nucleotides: TGTGCCAGCAGTCCTATAAGCGGGAGGGCCGGGGACGAGCAGTACTTC. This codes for CASSPISGRAGDEQYF.